These 17 T cell receptor beta chains were sequenced from one sample in a study of blood T cell repertoires in COVID-19. Repertoires were generated with immunoSEQ multiplex PCR, while TCRdb's copy carries only in-frame clones and drops some. The data contain roughly 53,000 clones, approximately 82% of them singletons. The material sequenced was peripheral blood. These TCRs come from a human donor in a cohort sampled during active COVID-19.

This chain connects TRBV7-9 to TRBJ2-7, with TRBD2 matching over 15 bases. CDR1 is SEHNR and CDR2 is FQNEAQ in the germline V gene (reference sequence). V trimming: 1 base; J trimming: 2 bases; junction bases outside the gene matches: 6. The CDR3 covers 18 residues. The CDR3 sequence is CASSLGGTSGRFTYEQYF. The CDR3, as DNA: TGTGCCAGCAGCTTAGGCGGGACTAGCGGGAGGTTCACCTACGAGCAGTACTTC.

This chain uses TRBV9 with TRBJ2-7; 10 bases fit TRBD2. The CDR3 totals 16 residues. The V gene end was trimmed by 4 bases and the J gene end by 7 bases; junction bases not matched to a gene: 14. The germline gives CDR1 SGDLS, CDR2 YYNGEE. The CDR3 DNA reads as TGTGCCAGCAGCCCCCGCGGACTAGCGGACGGTCGGGAGCAGTACTTC. Protein: CASSPRGLADGREQYF.

This chain links TRBV4-3 with TRBJ2-1; 12 bases are a match to TRBD2. This CDR3 has 15 amino acids. V shed 2 bases and J 15 bases; nucleotides not matched to a gene: 11. CDR1 LGHNA and CDR2 YSLEER come from the germline V gene. This CDR3 reads CASSQQLAGGYFPFF. As DNA, the CDR3 is TGCGCCAGCAGCCAACAACTAGCGGGGGGATATTTCCCGTTCTTC.

The rearrangement uses TRBV5-1 and TRBJ2-5; maybe TRBD2 (6 bases). The germline gives CDR1 SGHRS, CDR2 YFSETQ. V was clipped by 3 bases and J by 3 bases, with 12 bases between them. The CDR3 loop spans 14 amino acids. This chain's CDR3 is CASSSRGTEETQYF. DNA of the CDR3: TGCGCCAGCAGCTCTCGAGGGACTGAAGAGACCCAGTACTTC. Based on the CDR3 plus reference TRBV5-1 and TRBJ2-5, the full variable domain is KAGVTQTPRYLIKTRGQQVTLSCSPISGHRSVSWYQQTPGQGLQFLFEYFSETQRNKGNFPGRFSGRQFSNSRSEMNVSTLELGDSALYLCASSSRGTEETQYFGPGTRLLVL.

The V and J genes are TRBV27 and TRBJ2-7; D unresolved. Germline loops: CDR1 MNHEY, CDR2 SMNVEV (reference sequence). V lost 2 bases and J 9 bases, leaving 8 bases between the germline ends. This CDR3 contains 11 residues. In DNA form, the CDR3 reads TGTGCCAGCAGTTTAGGTACGAGGCAGTACTTC. Encoded protein: CASSLGTRQYF.

The chain is built from TRBV3-1 (or the pseudogene TRBV3-2) and TRBJ1-4; a weak D match, TRBD1 (6 bases). CDR3 length equals 15 residues. The germline V gene encodes CDR1 LGHDT and CDR2 YNNKEL (reference sequence). V dropped 4 bases and J dropped 8 bases, with 17 bases sitting between them. This CDR3 reads CASSLQGSQGEKLFF. The CDR3 coding sequence is TGTGCCAGCAGCCTTCAGGGAAGCCAGGGGGAAAAACTGTTTTTT.

The chain joins TRBV18 to TRBJ1-2; tentative D call: TRBD1 (6 bases). Germline CDR1 is KGHSH and CDR2 is LQKENI. The CDR3 sequence is 14 residues long. V was clipped by 6 bases and J by 8 bases, with 19 bases between them. This CDR3 reads CASSPSTGPGGYTF. The CDR3 DNA sequence: TGTGCCAGCTCTCCGAGTACAGGGCCAGGAGGCTACACCTTC.

CDR3 bases: TGCGCCAGCAGCTTGGGCGGGGTTGGAGAGACCCAGTACTTC. Translated, it gives CASSLGGVGETQYF. The chain is built from TRBV5-1 and TRBJ2-5, with TRBD2 as a possible D gene (6 bases). V lost 0 bases, J lost 4 bases, and 10 bases lay in between. The CDR3 has 14 residues. In germline, CDR1 is SGHRS, CDR2 YFSETQ.

The V and J genes are TRBV6-6 and TRBJ2-1; 7 nucleotides line up with TRBD2. After removal of 5 bases from V and 8 bases from J, the junction contained 3 bases not matched to a gene. Per the germline V gene, CDR1 is MNHNY and CDR2 is SVGAGI (reference sequence). The CDR3 length is 12 residues. CDR3 residues: CASSGTTDEQFF. The DNA for the CDR3 is TGTGCCAGCAGTGGGACTACCGATGAGCAGTTCTTC.

The DNA of the CDR3 is TGTGCCAGCCATCCGACCGGGACTAGCTCCTACGAGCAGTACTTC. Translation: CASHPTGTSSYEQYF. The gene calls are TRBV19 and TRBJ2-7, with 8 bases that match TRBD2. Germline-derived CDR1 and CDR2 are LNHDA and SQIVND (reference sequence). The CDR3 covers 15 residues. Losses at the gene ends were 9 bases for V and 0 bases for J; bases not matched to a gene: 10.

The CDR3 coding sequence is TGTGCCAGCAGCGTCCGGCGGGAGAGGGATACGCAGTATTTT. Translating it yields CASSVRRERDTQYF. The chain carries TRBV9 and TRBJ2-3; 7 positions agree with TRBD2. The germline V gene encodes CDR1 SGDLS and CDR2 YYNGEE. This CDR3 contains 14 residues. Trimming removed 2 bases from V and 6 bases from J; junction bases left unmatched: 6.

This chain uses TRBV5-8 with TRBJ1-5, with TRBD1 as a possible D gene (5 bases). Per germline, CDR1 SGHTS and CDR2 YDEGEE. The V end lost 6 bases, the J end lost 6 bases, and 13 bases lay between the germline ends. CDR3 length equals 13 residues. In nucleotides, the CDR3 is TGTGCCAGCACCGGGGGTGCGAGTCAGCCCCAGCATTTT. It codes for CASTGGASQPQHF.

The chain joins TRBV12-3 or TRBV12-4 to TRBJ2-2, with D unclear. Trimming took 8 bases from V and 6 from J, leaving 10 bases between them. The CDR3 spans 12 residues. The CDR3 nucleotides read TGTGCCAGCGATCACGGAGCCGGGGAGCTGTTTTTT. Translation gives CASDHGAGELFF.

This chain connects TRBV27 to TRBJ1-1; maybe TRBD1 (5 bases). From germline, CDR1 is MNHEY and CDR2 SMNVEV (reference sequence). V was shortened by 3 bases and J by 6 bases, with 11 bases between the two germline ends. The CDR3 spans 13 residues. The CDR3 coding sequence is TGTGCCAGCAGTTTCTACCAGGGCGCTGAAGCTTTCTTT. As protein: CASSFYQGAEAFF.

V gene TRBV5-5 combines with J gene TRBJ1-1; 7 bases match TRBD1. Germline CDR1 and CDR2: SGHKS and YYEKEE (reference sequence). V lost 1 base to trimming and J lost 3 bases; unmatched junction nucleotides: 6. This CDR3 comprises 15 residues. Written as DNA, the CDR3 is TGTGCCAGCAGCTTGTACGCCAGGGGGGACACTGAAGCTTTCTTT. It is translated as CASSLYARGDTEAFF.

This clone has a single count. This chain's CDR3 is CASSTPGLAGGYNEQFF. In DNA form, the CDR3 reads TGTGCCAGTAGTACTCCGGGACTAGCGGGGGGGTACAATGAGCAGTTCTTC. The chain couples TRBV19 to TRBJ2-1; 16 bases map to TRBD2. The CDR3 covers 17 residues. After removal of 4 bases from V and 4 bases from J, the junction contained 4 bases not matched to a gene. The V gene's germline CDR1 is LNHDA and CDR2 SQIVND (reference sequence).

The V gene is TRBV6-5, the J gene TRBJ2-4; possible D gene TRBD2, 6 bases. Germline assignment: CDR1 MNHEY and CDR2 SVGAGI. V was clipped by 10 bases and J by 0 bases, with 13 bases between them. The CDR3 length is 14 residues. The CDR3 DNA sequence: TGTGCCACCCAGGAGGGGATAGCCAAAAACATTCAGTACTTC. The encoded protein is CATQEGIAKNIQYF.